Listed here are 32 T cell receptor beta chains from one sample, sequenced in a study of tumor-infiltrating lymphocytes in primary liver carcinoma (dated by TCRdb to about 2017). Sequenced on an Illumina HiSeq 2500. Using a constant-region primer and ProtoScript II reverse transcriptase, TCRbeta-specific cDNA was reverse-transcribed from roughly 460 ng total RNA. The TCRbeta libraries were prepared through three rounds of nested multiplex PCR following a slightly modified ARM-PCR procedure. Each of the first two PCR rounds ran for approximately 9 cycles and used multiplex TRBV1-TRBV30 forward primers together with a Cbeta reverse primer. TCRdb trimmed the raw reads at Q25, called clones with MiXCR and kept productive beta chains. Rows with one shared CDR3 protein collapse into an entry with the most common genes and DNA. The sample records some 190,000 distinct CDR3 sequences, 50% to 75% of which are singletons. Clones ranked in the top ten supply about 70% of the sample.

TRIzol reagent was used to extract blood RNA from unsorted whole blood, while the DNeasy Blood & Tissue kit provided the germline DNA. The specimen was peripheral blood. These TCRs come from a middle-aged man with primary liver carcinoma and hepatitis B virus infection.

V gene TRBV5-4 combines with J gene TRBJ2-7; D is unresolved. Trimming took 2 bases from V and 2 from J, leaving 11 bases between them. Germline V gene sequence: CDR1 SGHNT, CDR2 YYREEE (reference sequence). This CDR3 region has 14 residues. CDR3 sequence reads: CASSFAPLTYEQYF. The CDR3 nucleotides are TGTGCCAGCAGCTTCGCCCCACTCACCTACGAGCAGTACTTC.

This clonotype appeared a few times. V gene TRBV10-2 combines with J gene TRBJ2-7, with a weak D call TRBD1 (6 bases). Trimming took 8 bases from V and 4 from J, leaving 18 bases between them. CDR3 length equals 14 residues. Germline V CDR1 and CDR2: WSHSY, SAAADI. The CDR3 is CASSEPGHQYEQYF. CDR3 nucleotide sequence: TGCGCCAGCTCTGAGCCGGGACACCAATACGAGCAGTACTTC.

In regard to this clonotype: With a much larger clone just one base away, this may be a read error. V gene TRBV11-1 combines with J gene TRBJ2-5; 8 bases are a match to TRBD2. Germline values: CDR1 SGHAT, CDR2 FQDESV (reference sequence). The CDR3 extends over 16 amino acids. The V gene end was trimmed by 0 bases and the J gene end by 5 bases; junction bases not matched to a gene: 8. The CDR3 DNA reads TGTGCCAGCAGCTTAGCGCCAGCGGGAGAAGGTGAGACCCAGTACTTC. Amino acids: CASSLAPAGEGETQYF.

The V gene is TRBV6-5, the J gene TRBJ2-7; 10 nucleotides match TRBD2. V lost 4 bases and J lost 7; bases outside the gene matches: 7. In germline, CDR1 is MNHEY, CDR2 SVGAGI. The CDR3 is 14 residues long. The CDR3 reads CASSSSAGGDEQYF. CDR3 bases: TGTGCCAGCAGTTCTTCAGCGGGAGGGGATGAGCAGTACTTC.

This rearrangement joins TRBV11-2 to TRBJ2-7; D gene unclear. There are 11 residues in the CDR3. Germline loops: CDR1 SGHAT, CDR2 FQNNGV. The CDR3 reads CVNSVNYEQYF. As DNA, the CDR3 is TGTGTCAACAGCGTAAACTACGAGCAGTACTTC.

The chain recombines TRBV4-1 with TRBJ1-1; 7 bases align to TRBD1. Germline V CDR1 and CDR2: MGHRA, YSYEKL. This CDR3 spans 15 amino acids. V was clipped by 8 bases and J by 4 bases; unmatched bases: 13. Here the CDR3 reads CASGAPGQLSTEAFF. DNA for the CDR3: TGCGCCAGCGGCGCACCGGGACAGCTTAGCACTGAAGCTTTCTTT.

The chain employs TRBV12-3 or TRBV12-4 and TRBJ2-7; 7 bases agree with TRBD2. The CDR3 length is 15 residues. The trim removed 3 bases at V and 0 bases at J, leaving 5 bases unmatched. The CDR3 coding sequence is TGTGCCAGCAGTTTCATGCGGGAGCTCTCCTACGAGCAGTACTTC. It codes for CASSFMRELSYEQYF.

The CDR3 DNA follows: TGTGCCATCACCCCGGGACAGGAGATCTCTGGAGCTTTCTTT. It yields the protein CAITPGQEISGAFF. The chain joins TRBV10-3 to TRBJ1-1; 8 positions match TRBD1. The CDR3 runs 14 residues. Per germline, CDR1 ENHRY and CDR2 SYGVKD. The trim removed 7 bases at V and 10 bases at J, leaving 14 bases unmatched.

Concerning this clonotype: This may arise from a read error, as a much more abundant clone is one base away. V gene TRBV5-6 combines with J gene TRBJ2-3, with a possible D match to TRBD2 (7 bases). The CDR3 loop spans 15 amino acids. Per the germline V gene, CDR1 is SGHDT and CDR2 is YYEEEE. Trimming cost V 2 bases and J 8 bases, with 18 bases left between them. CDR3 bases: TGTGCCAGCAGCTTCGACAAGGGGGGGTCTAGTACGCAGTATTTT. Its protein is CASSFDKGGSSTQYF.

With respect to this clonotype: This may be a read error: a much more frequent sequence differs by one nucleotide. Here the CDR3 reads CTTMEDRDSYEQYF. The CDR3 DNA reads TGTACCACCATGGAGGACAGGGACTCCTACGAGCAGTACTTC. V gene TRBV6-2 or TRBV6-3 combines with J gene TRBJ2-7; TRBD1 matches at 8 bases. The CDR3 contains 14 residues. Germline V gene lookup returns CDR1 MNHEY and CDR2 SVGEGT.

This clonotype was seen only a few times. The chain employs TRBV12-5 and TRBJ2-5, with D possibly being TRBD1 (6 bases). V gave up 6 bases and J gave up 5 bases, with 16 bases separating them. Germline V gives CDR1 LGHNT, CDR2 FRNRAP. This CDR3 is 14 amino acids long. The CDR3 DNA reads TGTGCTAGTGGACTCCAAGGGCAGGGGGAGACCCAGTACTTC. Amino acid sequence: CASGLQGQGETQYF. Filled out from reference TRBV12-5 and TRBJ2-5, the complete variable domain reads DARVTQTPRHKVTEMGQEVTMRCQPILGHNTVFWYRQTMMQGLELLAYFRNRAPLDDSGMPKDRFSAEMPDATLATLKIQPSEPRDSAVYFCASGLQGQGETQYFGPGTRLLVL.

This clonotype showed up just a few times. The chain has TRBV6-1 and TRBJ1-5; D is perhaps TRBD1 (5 bases). The CDR3 has 16 amino acids. Deletions cut 10 bases from V and 0 bases from J, with 19 bases between. Per the germline V gene, CDR1 is MNHNS and CDR2 is SASEGT. CDR3 region: CATKTELQFSNQPQHF. In DNA form, the CDR3 reads TGTGCCACCAAGACAGAACTACAATTTAGCAATCAGCCCCAGCATTTT.

The chain joins TRBV29-1 to TRBJ2-3; D gene ambiguous. This CDR3 contains 12 residues. Per the germline V gene, CDR1 is SQVTM and CDR2 is ANQGSEA. V was pared by 1 base and J by 9 bases, with 11 bases between. CDR3 nucleotide sequence: TGCAGCGTTGAAGGTCTACCCGGGACGCAGTATTTT. Protein: CSVEGLPGTQYF.

This clonotype turned up a few times. One junction end disagrees with the germline gene, perhaps due to a read error. V and J are TRBV12-3 or TRBV12-4 and TRBJ2-3, with D possibly TRBD1 on 5 matching bases. This CDR3 contains 12 residues. This CDR3 is CASIMDTDTKYF. For the CDR3, the DNA is TGTGCCAGCATCATGGACACCGATACGAAGTATTTT.

The table lists this clonotype with a few counts. The chain carries TRBV4-1 and TRBJ1-3, with D tentatively TRBD1 (6 bases). Germline V CDR1 and CDR2: MGHRA, YSYEKL. The CDR3 has 18 amino acids. V was cut by 5 bases and J by 3 bases, with 23 bases left in between. The CDR3, as DNA: TGCGCCAGCAGCTATAGGTTTCTGGGGGCGATGGATGGAAACACCATATATTTT. Encoded protein: CASSYRFLGAMDGNTIYF.

Turning to this clonotype: Because it lacks the conserved phenylalanine or tryptophan at the end, this CDR3 is likely a read error. The DNA is omitted, as the CDR3 cannot be located on it reliably, and the CDR3 follows TCRdb's listing. The chain has TRBV29-1 and TRBJ2-7; TRBD1, as called in the table, went unchecked against the DNA. Germline CDR1 is SQVTM and CDR2 is ANQGSEA. The CDR3 region is 9 residues in length, termini included. CDR3 in amino acids: CSLRERKYI.

This clonotype occurred once. The chain employs TRBV4-1 and TRBJ2-7; tentatively, D is TRBD2 (5 bases). This CDR3 spans 15 amino acids. Germline CDR1 and CDR2: MGHRA and YSYEKL. V lost 2 bases and J lost 0, with 11 bases in between. CDR3 DNA: TGCGCCAGCAGCCAACCGGACTCGAGCTCCTACGAGCAGTACTTC. Protein product: CASSQPDSSSYEQYF.

This clonotype has more than one count but fewer than ten. The chain has TRBV12-3 or TRBV12-4 and TRBJ1-2, with 8 bases lining up with TRBD1. This CDR3 is 13 amino acids long. The J segment lost 5 bases and the V segment lost 6 bases, leaving 5 bases of the junction unmatched. The CDR3 region is CASSTDREYGYTF. CDR3 nucleotide sequence: TGTGCCAGCAGCACGGACAGGGAATATGGCTACACCTTC.

The chain links TRBV29-1 to TRBJ1-2; 8 nucleotides line up with TRBD1. The CDR3 is made up of 13 amino acids. The germline gives CDR1 SQVTM, CDR2 ANQGSEA. Germline trimming cut 4 bases from V and 4 bases from J; bases unmatched to any gene: 5. The CDR3 is CSVVDRAAYGYTF. CDR3 DNA: TGCAGCGTTGTGGACAGGGCGGCCTATGGCTACACCTTC.

The rearrangement joins TRBV10-1 to TRBJ2-2, with 11 bases identical to TRBD2. Trimming removed 2 bases from V and 4 bases from J; junction bases left unmatched: 9. The CDR3 is made up of 18 amino acids. Germline V CDR1 and CDR2: WNHNN, SYGVQD (reference sequence). This CDR3 is CASSELLLAGVRTGELFF. The CDR3 DNA follows: TGCGCCAGCAGTGAGCTCCTACTAGCGGGAGTCCGCACCGGGGAGCTGTTTTTT.

Comments on this clonotype: Sequence at one end of the junction differs from germline and may be a read error. The chain carries TRBV11-1 and TRBJ2-1; D remains unclear. The end of the DNA fits TRBJ2-7 better, so the J call may be wrong. This CDR3 has 11 amino acids. CDR1 SGHAT and CDR2 FQDESV come from the germline V gene (reference sequence). The CDR3 reads CGSSLGEEQYF. In nucleotides, the CDR3 is TGTGGCAGCAGCTTAGGCGAGGAGCAGTACTTC.

This clonotype was observed at least ten times. This chain connects TRBV4-1 to TRBJ2-1; 7 bases map to TRBD1. The CDR3 is made up of 13 amino acids. V lost 1 base to trimming and J lost 6 bases; unmatched junction nucleotides: 0. CDR1 and CDR2 (germline): MGHRA, YSYEKL. The CDR3 is CASSQAGGNEQFF. The CDR3 nucleotides are TGCGCCAGCAGCCAAGCAGGGGGCAATGAGCAGTTCTTC.

Note on this clonotype: Since a much larger clone is just one base distant, this may be a read error. V is TRBV11-1 and J is TRBJ2-1; the D is unclear. The CDR3 spans 13 residues. Germline assignment: CDR1 SGHAT and CDR2 FQDESV (reference sequence). The V and J ends lost 8 bases and 7 bases respectively, with 15 bases between them. The CDR3 coding sequence is TGTGCCAGCGGGCCTAACGGGCTAAATGAGCAGTTCTTC. It encodes CASGPNGLNEQFF.

The chain couples TRBV5-5 to TRBJ2-1; the match to TRBD2 covers 7 bases. CDR3 length: 13 residues. The J segment lost 14 bases and the V segment lost 4 bases, leaving 12 bases of the junction unmatched. CDR1 and CDR2 (germline): SGHKS, YYEKEE (reference sequence). The CDR3 here is CASSTWSSGKEFF. The CDR3 bases are TGTGCCAGCAGCACATGGTCTAGCGGCAAAGAGTTCTTC.

Note on this clonotype: One junction end does not reproduce the germline sequence, and a read error may be involved. The chain has TRBV7-9 and TRBJ2-5, with 9 bases matching TRBD2. CDR1 is SEHNR and CDR2 is FQNEAQ in the germline V gene (reference sequence). CDR3 length equals 15 residues. In DNA form, the CDR3 reads TGTGCCAGCAGCCTTTTACCGGGACTAGCAGAGACCCGGTACTTC. The encoded protein is CASSLLPGLAETRYF.

This clonotype was seen many times. The rearrangement joins TRBV11-2 to TRBJ2-7; 12 positions agree with TRBD2. The CDR3 has 15 amino acids. Trimming cost V 6 bases and J 5 bases; bases outside gene matches: 8. Per the germline V gene, CDR1 is SGHAT and CDR2 is FQNNGV. The CDR3 protein is CASRTLAGGQNEQYF. As DNA, the CDR3 is TGTGCCAGCAGAACCCTAGCGGGAGGGCAGAACGAGCAGTACTTC.

The sample holds many counts of this clonotype. This chain links TRBV11-2 with TRBJ2-1, with D possibly called TRBD1 or TRBD2 (5 bases each). From germline, CDR1 is SGHAT and CDR2 FQNNGV. Trimming cost V 6 bases and J 2 bases, with 17 bases left between them. The CDR3 has 16 amino acids. For the CDR3, the DNA is TGTGCCAGCAGTCAGTTCCAGGGACCTCCCTACAATGAGCAGTTCTTC. It specifies CASSQFQGPPYNEQFF.

The J gene is TRBJ1-2, the V gene TRBV29-1; 9 positions match TRBD1. Germline CDR1 reads SQVTM; CDR2 reads ANQGSEA. This CDR3 has 15 residues. Trimming removed 6 bases from V and 3 bases from J; junction bases left unmatched: 11. The CDR3 here is CSVPYSRTGDYGYTF. For the CDR3, the DNA is TGCAGCGTCCCCTACAGCCGGACAGGGGACTATGGCTACACCTTC.

The rearrangement links TRBV4-2 to TRBJ2-1; 9 bases are shared with TRBD2. The J segment lost 5 bases and the V segment lost 4 bases, leaving 3 bases of the junction unmatched. CDR3 length equals 14 residues. Germline assignment: CDR1 LGHNA and CDR2 YNFKEQ. The CDR3 protein is CASSPQREDNEQFF. CDR3 nucleotide sequence: TGTGCCAGCAGCCCCCAGCGGGAGGACAATGAGCAGTTCTTC.

J is TRBJ2-5 and V is TRBV6-6, with D possibly being TRBD2 (6 bases). CDR3 size: 14 residues. Germline CDR1 is MNHNY and CDR2 is SVGAGI (reference sequence). Trimming left V 2 bases short and J 5 bases short, with 12 bases between. CDR3 nucleotide sequence: TGTGCCAGCAGTTACCTCAGGGCGGGGGAGACCCAGTACTTC. Translation: CASSYLRAGETQYF.

The J gene is TRBJ2-7, the V gene TRBV6-2 or TRBV6-3; D not resolved. This CDR3 is built from 12 residues. With 2 bases removed from V and 2 bases from J, the gap between germline ends came to 4 bases. Germline CDR1 MNHEY, CDR2 SVGEGT. The CDR3 is CASSYPPYEQYF. The CDR3 bases are TGTGCCAGCAGTTACCCCCCCTACGAGCAGTACTTC.

The chain uses TRBV29-1 and TRBJ1-1, with 9 bases that match TRBD1. The CDR3 runs 12 residues. Germline assignment: CDR1 SQVTM and CDR2 ANQGSEA. The DNA of the CDR3 is TGCACCTTACAGGGGGCCGGGACTGAAGCTTTCTTT. Encoded protein: CTLQGAGTEAFF.